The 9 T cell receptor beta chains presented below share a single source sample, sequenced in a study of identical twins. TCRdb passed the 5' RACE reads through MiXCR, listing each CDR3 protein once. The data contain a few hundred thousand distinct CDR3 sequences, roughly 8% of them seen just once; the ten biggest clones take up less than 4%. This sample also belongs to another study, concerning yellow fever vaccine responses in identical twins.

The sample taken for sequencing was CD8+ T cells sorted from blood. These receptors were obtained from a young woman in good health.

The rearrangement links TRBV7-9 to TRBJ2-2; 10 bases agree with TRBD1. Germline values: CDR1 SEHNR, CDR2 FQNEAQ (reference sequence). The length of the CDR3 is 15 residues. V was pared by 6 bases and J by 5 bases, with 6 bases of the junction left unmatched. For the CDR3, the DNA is TGTGCCAGCAGACGCGACAGGGGGCTGACCGGGGAGCTGTTTTTT. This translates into CASRRDRGLTGELFF.

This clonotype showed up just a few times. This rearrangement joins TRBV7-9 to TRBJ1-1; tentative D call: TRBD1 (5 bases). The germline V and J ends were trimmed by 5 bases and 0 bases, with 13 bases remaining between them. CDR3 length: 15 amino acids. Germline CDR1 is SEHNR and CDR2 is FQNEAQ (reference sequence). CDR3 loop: CASSVNPGLNTEAFF. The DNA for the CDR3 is TGTGCCAGCAGCGTCAATCCGGGGCTGAACACTGAAGCTTTCTTT.

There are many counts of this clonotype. The chain's CDR3 is CASSQDGAGGEQYF. CDR3 in DNA: TGCGCCAGCAGCCAAGATGGGGCGGGAGGCGAGCAGTACTTC. J is TRBJ2-7 and V is TRBV4-3, with 8 bases lining up with TRBD2. Germline CDR1 LGHNA, CDR2 YSLEER. The CDR3 is made up of 14 amino acids. V dropped 0 bases and J dropped 6; count of bases not matched to a gene: 4.

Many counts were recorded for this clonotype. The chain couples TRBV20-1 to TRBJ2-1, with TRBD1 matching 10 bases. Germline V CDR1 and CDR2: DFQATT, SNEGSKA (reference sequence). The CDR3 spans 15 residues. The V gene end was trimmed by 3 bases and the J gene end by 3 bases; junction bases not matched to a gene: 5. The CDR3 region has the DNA TGCAGTGCTAGGATGACAGGGGGCGGCTACAATGAGCAGTTCTTC. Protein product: CSARMTGGGYNEQFF.

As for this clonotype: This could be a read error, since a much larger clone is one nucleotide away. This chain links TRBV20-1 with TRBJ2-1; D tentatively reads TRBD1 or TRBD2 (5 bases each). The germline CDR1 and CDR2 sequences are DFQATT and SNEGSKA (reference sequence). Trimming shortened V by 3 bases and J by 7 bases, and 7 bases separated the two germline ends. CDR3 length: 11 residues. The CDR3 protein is CSASWGNEQFF. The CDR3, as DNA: TGCAGTGCTAGTTGGGGGAATGAGCAGTTCTTC.

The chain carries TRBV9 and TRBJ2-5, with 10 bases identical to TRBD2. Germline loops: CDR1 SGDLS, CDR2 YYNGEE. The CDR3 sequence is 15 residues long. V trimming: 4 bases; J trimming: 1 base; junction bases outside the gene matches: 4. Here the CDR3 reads CASSISGGGQETQYF. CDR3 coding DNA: TGTGCCAGCAGCATAAGCGGGGGGGGCCAAGAGACCCAGTACTTC.

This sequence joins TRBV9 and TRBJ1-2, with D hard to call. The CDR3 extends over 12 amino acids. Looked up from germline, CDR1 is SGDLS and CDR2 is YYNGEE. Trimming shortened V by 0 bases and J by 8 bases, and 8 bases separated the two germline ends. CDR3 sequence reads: CASSVESRGYTF. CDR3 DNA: TGTGCCAGCAGCGTAGAGTCGAGGGGCTACACCTTC.

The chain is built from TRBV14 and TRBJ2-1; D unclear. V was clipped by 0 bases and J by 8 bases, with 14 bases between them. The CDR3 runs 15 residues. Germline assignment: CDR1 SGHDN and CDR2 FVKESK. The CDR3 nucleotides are TGTGCCAGCAGCCAAGATTTTCTAGGGCGCGATGAGCAGTTCTTC. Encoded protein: CASSQDFLGRDEQFF. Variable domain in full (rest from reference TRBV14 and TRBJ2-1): EAGVTQFPSHSVIEKGQTVTLRCDPISGHDNLYWYRRVMGKEIKFLLHFVKESKQDESGMPNNRFLAERTGGTYSTLKVQPAELEDSGVYFCASSQDFLGRDEQFFGPGTRLTVL.

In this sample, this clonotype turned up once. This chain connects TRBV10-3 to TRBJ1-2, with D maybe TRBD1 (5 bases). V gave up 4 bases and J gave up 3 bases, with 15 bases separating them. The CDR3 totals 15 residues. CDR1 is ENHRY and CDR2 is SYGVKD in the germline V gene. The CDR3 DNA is TGTGCCATCAGTGGCGGGACCCTTGGGGACTATGGCTACACCTTC. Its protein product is CAISGGTLGDYGYTF.